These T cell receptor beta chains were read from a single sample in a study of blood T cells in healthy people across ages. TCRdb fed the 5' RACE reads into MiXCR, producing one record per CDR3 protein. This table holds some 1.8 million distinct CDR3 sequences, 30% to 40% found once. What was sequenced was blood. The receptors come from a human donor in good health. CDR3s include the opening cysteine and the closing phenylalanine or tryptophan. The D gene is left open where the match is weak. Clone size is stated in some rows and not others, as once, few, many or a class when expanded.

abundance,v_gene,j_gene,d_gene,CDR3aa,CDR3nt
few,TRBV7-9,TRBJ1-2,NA,CASSSYEGYGYTF,TGTGCCAGCAGCTCGTATGAGGGGTATGGCTACACCTTC
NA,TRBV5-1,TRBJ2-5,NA,CASSLEVPISETQYF,TGCGCCAGCAGCTTGGAAGTTCCGATCTCGGAGACCCAGTACTTC
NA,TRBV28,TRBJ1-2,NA,CASSLYRVSSGYTF,TGTGCCAGCAGTCTATACAGGGTTAGCAGTGGCTACACCTTC
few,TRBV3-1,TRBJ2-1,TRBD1,CASSPDRGPGLVEQFF,TGTGCCAGCAGCCCAGACAGGGGGCCGGGCTTGGTTGAGCAGTTCTTC
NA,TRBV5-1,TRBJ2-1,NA,CASSVHRGTSNEQFF,TGCGCCAGCAGCGTCCACCGCGGGACGTCGAATGAGCAGTTCTTC
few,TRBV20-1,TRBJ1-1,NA,CSATAQNTEAFF,TGCAGTGCTACTGCCCAGAACACTGAAGCTTTCTTT
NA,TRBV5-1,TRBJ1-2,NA,CASSLDTGYQGRNGYTF,TGCGCCAGCAGCTTGGACACGGGGTATCAGGGGAGGAATGGCTACACCTTC
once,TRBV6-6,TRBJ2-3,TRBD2,CASTRTSSRTDTQYF,TGTGCCAGCACCCGGACTAGCTCACGCACAGATACGCAGTATTTT
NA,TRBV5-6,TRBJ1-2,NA,CASSSKSRGSGYTF,TGTGCCAGCAGCTCAAAGAGCAGGGGAAGTGGCTACACCTTC
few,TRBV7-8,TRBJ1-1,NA,CASSLALASSEAFF,TGTGCCAGCAGCTTAGCGCTAGCATCCTCTGAAGCTTTCTTT
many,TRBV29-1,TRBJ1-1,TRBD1,CSVGKQGGDTEAFF,TGCAGCGTTGGGAAGCAGGGGGGGGACACTGAAGCTTTCTTT
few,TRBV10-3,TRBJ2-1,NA,CAITSDRGGNEQFF,TGTGCCATCACGTCAGACAGGGGAGGGAATGAGCAGTTCTTC
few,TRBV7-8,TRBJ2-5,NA,CASSLRPTDQETQYF,TGTGCCAGCAGCTTACGTCCTACGGACCAAGAGACCCAGTACTTC
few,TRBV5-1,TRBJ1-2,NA,CASSSTGGVILRGYTF,TGCGCCAGCAGCTCAACGGGGGGGGTCATACTGCGGGGCTACACCTTC
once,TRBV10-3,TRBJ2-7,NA,CAISEPPGSYEQYF,TGTGCCATCAGTGAACCCCCTGGAAGCTACGAGCAGTACTTC
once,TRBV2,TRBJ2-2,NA,CASSEWDMGGELFF,TGTGCCAGCAGTGAATGGGACATGGGCGGGGAGCTGTTTTTT
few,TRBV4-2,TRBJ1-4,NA,CASSPGLQGFNEKLFF,TGTGCCAGCAGCCCGGGACTACAGGGTTTTAATGAAAAACTGTTTTTT
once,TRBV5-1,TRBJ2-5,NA,CASSSQGSKETQYF,TGCGCCAGCAGCTCTCAAGGATCCAAAGAGACCCAGTACTTC
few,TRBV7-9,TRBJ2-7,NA,CASSLYEGNEQYF,TGTGCCAGCAGCTTATATGAAGGGAACGAGCAGTACTTC
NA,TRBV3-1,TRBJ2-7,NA,CASSQRTHYYEQYF,TGTGCCAGCAGCCAAAGGACACACTACTACGAGCAGTACTTC
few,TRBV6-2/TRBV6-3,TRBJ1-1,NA,CASSYGTDYTEAFF,TGTGCCAGCAGTTACGGGACGGACTACACTGAAGCTTTCTTT
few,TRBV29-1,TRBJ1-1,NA,CSATRLNTEAFF,TGCAGCGCTACACGATTGAACACTGAAGCTTTCTTT
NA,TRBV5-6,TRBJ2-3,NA,CASSLAPALIWQYF,TGTGCCAGCAGCTTGGCCCCGGCTTTGATCTGGCAGTATTTT
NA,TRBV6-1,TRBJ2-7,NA,CASSEGWTYSYEQYF,TGTGCCAGCAGTGAAGGCTGGACCTACTCCTACGAGCAGTACTTC
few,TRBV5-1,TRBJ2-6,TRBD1,CASRSQQGSGANVLTF,TGCGCCAGCAGAAGTCAACAGGGGTCTGGGGCCAACGTCCTGACTTTC
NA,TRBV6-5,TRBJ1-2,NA,CASSYSRVYGYTF,TGTGCCAGCAGTTACAGCAGGGTGTATGGCTACACCTTC
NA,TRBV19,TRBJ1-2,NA,CASSIGWVGGQLGYGYTF,TGTGCCAGTAGTATAGGATGGGTCGGGGGTCAACTTGGGTATGGCTACACCTTC
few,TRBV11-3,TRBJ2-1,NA,CASSLGTPRGVYNEQFF,TGTGCCAGCAGCTTAGGAACTCCACGGGGCGTTTACAATGAGCAGTTCTTC
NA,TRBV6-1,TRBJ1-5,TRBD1,CASSEAGQVGEQPQHF,TGTGCCAGCAGTGAAGCGGGACAGGTCGGCGAACAGCCCCAGCATTTT
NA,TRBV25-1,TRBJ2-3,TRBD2,CASSAFGGDTDTQYF,TGTGCCAGCAGTGCCTTCGGGGGGGACACAGATACGCAGTATTTT
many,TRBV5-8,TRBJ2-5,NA,CASSSGWTQYF,TGTGCCAGCAGCTCTGGATGGACCCAGTACTTC
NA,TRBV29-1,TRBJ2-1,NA,CSTGGRVGNEQFF,TGCAGCACCGGCGGCAGGGTGGGGAATGAGCAGTTCTTC
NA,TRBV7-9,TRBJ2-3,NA,CASSPYSAPPYTQYF,TGTGCCAGCAGCCCCTATTCCGCCCCCCCCTATACGCAGTATTTT
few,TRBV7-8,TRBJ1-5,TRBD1,CASSTGTGGNQPQHF,TGTGCCAGCAGTACCGGGACAGGGGGGAATCAGCCCCAGCATTTT
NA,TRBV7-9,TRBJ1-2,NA,CTCSLLDGGYTF,TGTACCTGCAGCTTACTGGATGGTGGCTACACCTTC
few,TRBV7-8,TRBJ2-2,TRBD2,CASSSRLAGAPNTGELFF,TGTGCCAGCAGCTCAAGACTAGCGGGGGCTCCGAACACCGGGGAGCTGTTTTTT
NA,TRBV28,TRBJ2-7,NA,CASSPGHLTYEQYF,TGTGCCAGCTCCCCCGGACACTTAACCTACGAGCAGTACTTC
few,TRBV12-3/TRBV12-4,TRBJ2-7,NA,CASSRDLGLEQYF,TGTGCCAGCAGCCGCGACTTAGGTCTCGAGCAGTACTTC
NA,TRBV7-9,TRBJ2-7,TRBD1,CSSSSGGDEQYF,TGTTCCAGCAGCTCAGGGGGAGACGAGCAGTACTTC
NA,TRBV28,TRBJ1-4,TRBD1,CASRRGQGYEKLFF,TGTGCCAGCAGGCGGGGACAGGGCTATGAAAAACTGTTTTTT
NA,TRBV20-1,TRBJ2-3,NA,CSARNPTDTQYF,TGCAGTGCGCGTAACCCCACAGATACGCAGTATTTT
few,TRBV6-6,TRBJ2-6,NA,CASSYRASGANVLTF,TGTGCCAGCAGTTACAGGGCTTCAGGGGCCAACGTCCTGACTTTC
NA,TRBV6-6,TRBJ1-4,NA,CASSYGTRSEKLFF,TGTGCCAGCAGTTACGGCACCCGAAGTGAAAAACTGTTTTTT
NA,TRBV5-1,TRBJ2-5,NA,CASSLGDRKETQYF,TGCGCCAGCAGCTTGGGCGACAGGAAAGAGACCCAGTACTTC
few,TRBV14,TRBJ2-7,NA,CASSQKGVRYEQYF,TGTGCCAGCAGCCAAAAGGGAGTCAGGTACGAGCAGTACTTC
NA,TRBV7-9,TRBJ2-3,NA,CTSSLVTKADTQYF,TGTACCAGCAGCTTAGTGACTAAAGCAGATACGCAGTATTTT
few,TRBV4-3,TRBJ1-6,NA,CASSQLSGYNSPLHF,TGCGCCAGCAGCCAATTGTCGGGTTATAATTCACCCCTCCACTTT
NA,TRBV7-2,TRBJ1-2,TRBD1,CPSSFRSGTEHGYTF,TGTCCCAGCAGCTTCCGATCCGGGACAGAACACGGCTACACCTTC
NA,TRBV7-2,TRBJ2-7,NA,CASSSGRGRNSYYEQYF,TGTGCCAGCAGCTCAGGAAGGGGAAGGAATTCTTACTACGAGCAGTACTTC
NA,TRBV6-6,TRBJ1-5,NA,CASQGGHNQPQHF,TGTGCCTCACAAGGGGGGCACAATCAGCCCCAGCATTTT
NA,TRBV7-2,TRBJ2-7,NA,CASSRLRLQKGSEQYF,TGTGCCAGCAGCCGCTTAAGGCTTCAAAAAGGGAGCGAGCAGTACTTC
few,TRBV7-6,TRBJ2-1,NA,CASSRVSLSPSNEQFF,TGTGCCAGCAGCCGAGTAAGCTTGTCCCCTTCCAATGAGCAGTTCTTC
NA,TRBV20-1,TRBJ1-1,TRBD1,CSARADRGLEYTEAFF,TGCAGTGCTAGAGCCGACAGGGGGCTTGAGTACACTGAAGCTTTCTTT
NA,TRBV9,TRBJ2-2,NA,CASSVEGGDRTTGELFF,TGTGCCAGCAGCGTAGAGGGGGGGGACAGAACGACCGGGGAGCTGTTTTTT
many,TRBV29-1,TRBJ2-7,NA,CSVAQGIAYEQYF,TGCAGCGTTGCGCAGGGAATAGCCTACGAGCAGTACTTC
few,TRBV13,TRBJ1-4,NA,CASSLGRGASNEKLFF,TGTGCCAGCAGCTTAGGCCGAGGGGCCTCAAATGAAAAACTGTTTTTT
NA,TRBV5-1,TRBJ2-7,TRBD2,CASSLVQTSGYEQYF,TGCGCCAGCAGCTTGGTACAGACTAGCGGCTACGAGCAGTACTTC
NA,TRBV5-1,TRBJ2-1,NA,CASSSGPGANEQFF,TGCGCCAGCAGCTCGGGACCGGGAGCGAATGAGCAGTTCTTC
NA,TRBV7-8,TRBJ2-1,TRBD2,CASSSLAGDNEQFF,TGTGCCAGCAGCTCCCTAGCGGGGGACAATGAGCAGTTCTTC
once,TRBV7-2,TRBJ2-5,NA,CASSWAGPQETQYF,TGTGCCAGCAGCTGGGCGGGACCACAAGAGACCCAGTACTTC